This T cell receptor (beta chain) appears in the sequencing data of a study of T cell repertoires in cytomegalovirus infection. Overall study: Recently identified HLA-C-restricted CMV epitopes were among the peptides used. A matching HLA type, together with CMV infection, was signaled by public TCR beta signatures. General study results and limits: In two of eight donors, the top clonotype was HLA-C-restricted CMV-specific. Summed frequency of public TCR beta families distinguished CMV carriers with the relevant HLA.

In regard to this clonotype: Its antigen is undetermined.

TCRdb reprocessed the reads with MiXCR, giving one entry per CDR3 protein. Altogether 900,000 to 950,000 distinct CDR3 sequences are present, 31% being singletons, with the ten largest covering about 14%. This CDR3 spans 12 amino acids. The V gene lost 4 bases and the J gene lost 7 bases, with 7 bases spanning the gap. CDR1 is SEHNR, CDR2 FQNEAQ, per germline (reference sequence). This clonotype was obtained from a human donor in good health (CMV status not recorded). Some clones in this sample may be carry-over from other donors' samples. The input for sequencing was cultured CD8+ T cells from PBMCs, taken from culture after CMV antigen stimulation. V and J are TRBV7-9 and TRBJ1-4; D gene uncertain. The CDR3 protein is CASSSKGEKLFF. The DNA for the CDR3 is TGTGCCAGCAGCTCTAAAGGTGAAAAACTGTTTTTT.